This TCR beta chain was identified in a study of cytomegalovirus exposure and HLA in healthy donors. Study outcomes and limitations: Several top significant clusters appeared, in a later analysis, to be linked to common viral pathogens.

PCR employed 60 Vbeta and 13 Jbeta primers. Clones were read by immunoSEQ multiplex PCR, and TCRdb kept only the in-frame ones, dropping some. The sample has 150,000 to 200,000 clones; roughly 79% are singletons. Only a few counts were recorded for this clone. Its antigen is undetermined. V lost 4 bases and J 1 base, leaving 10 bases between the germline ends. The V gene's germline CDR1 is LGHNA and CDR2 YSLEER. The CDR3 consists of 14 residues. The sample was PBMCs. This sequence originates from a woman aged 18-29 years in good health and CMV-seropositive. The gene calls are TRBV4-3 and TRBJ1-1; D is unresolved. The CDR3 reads CASSPSWQNTEAFF. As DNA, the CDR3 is TGCGCCAGCAGCCCCTCCTGGCAGAACACTGAAGCTTTCTTT.